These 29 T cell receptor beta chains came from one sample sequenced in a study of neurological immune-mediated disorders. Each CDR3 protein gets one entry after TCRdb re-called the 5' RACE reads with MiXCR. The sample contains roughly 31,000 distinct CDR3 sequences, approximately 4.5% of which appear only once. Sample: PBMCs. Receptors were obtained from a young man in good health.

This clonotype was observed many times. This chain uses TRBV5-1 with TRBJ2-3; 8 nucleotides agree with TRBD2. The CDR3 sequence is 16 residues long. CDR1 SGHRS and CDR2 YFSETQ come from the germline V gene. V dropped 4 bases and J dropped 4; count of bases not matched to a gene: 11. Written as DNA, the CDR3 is TGCGCCAGCAGCCCGACGGGGCCCGGGGGGGCAGATACGCAGTATTTT. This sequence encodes CASSPTGPGGADTQYF.

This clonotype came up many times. The CDR3 is CASSLMANPRDTQYF. CDR3 in DNA: TGTGCCAGCAGCTTAATGGCAAACCCGAGAGATACGCAGTATTTT. The rearrangement joins TRBV7-2 to TRBJ2-3, with D hard to call. Looked up from germline, CDR1 is SGHTA and CDR2 is FQGNSA. The CDR3 has 15 amino acids. Trimming shortened V by 2 bases and J by 5 bases, and 14 bases separated the two germline ends.

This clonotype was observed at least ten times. The CDR3 loop is CASSHPGGSVGEQYF. CDR3 sequence (DNA): TGTGCCAGCAGTCATCCGGGGGGGTCAGTTGGCGAGCAGTACTTC. This rearrangement joins TRBV4-2 to TRBJ2-7; 8 bases line up with TRBD2. Looked up from germline, CDR1 is LGHNA and CDR2 is YNFKEQ. The CDR3 extends over 15 amino acids. The V gene end was trimmed by 6 bases and the J gene end by 6 bases; junction bases not matched to a gene: 13.

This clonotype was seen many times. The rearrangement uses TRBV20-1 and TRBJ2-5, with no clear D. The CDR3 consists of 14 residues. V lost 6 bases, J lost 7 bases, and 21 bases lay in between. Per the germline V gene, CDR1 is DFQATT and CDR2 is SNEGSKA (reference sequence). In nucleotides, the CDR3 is TGCAGTGCCCGTGTCGACACCCCCAGTCCGACCCAGTACTTC. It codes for CSARVDTPSPTQYF.

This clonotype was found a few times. CDR3 region: CASSGGVEQFF. CDR3 bases: TGTGCCAGCAGCGGCGGAGTTGAGCAGTTCTTC. The chain is built from TRBV7-2 and TRBJ2-1; D call uncertain. The length of the CDR3 is 11 residues. V lost 5 bases to trimming and J lost 9 bases, with 8 bases between them. CDR1 is SGHTA and CDR2 is FQGNSA in the germline V gene.

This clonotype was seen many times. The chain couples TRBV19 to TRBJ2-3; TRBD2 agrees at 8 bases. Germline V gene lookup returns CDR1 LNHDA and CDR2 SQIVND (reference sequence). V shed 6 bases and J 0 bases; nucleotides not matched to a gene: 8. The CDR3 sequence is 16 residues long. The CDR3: CASRLAGGPSTDTQYF. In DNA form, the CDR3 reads TGTGCCAGTAGGCTCGCGGGGGGCCCTAGCACAGATACGCAGTATTTT.

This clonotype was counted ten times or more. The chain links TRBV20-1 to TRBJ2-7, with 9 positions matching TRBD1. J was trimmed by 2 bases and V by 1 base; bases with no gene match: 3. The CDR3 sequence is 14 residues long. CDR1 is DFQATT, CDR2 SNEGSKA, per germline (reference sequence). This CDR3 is CSARGTGVTYEQYF. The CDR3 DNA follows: TGCAGTGCTAGAGGGACAGGGGTCACCTACGAGCAGTACTTC.

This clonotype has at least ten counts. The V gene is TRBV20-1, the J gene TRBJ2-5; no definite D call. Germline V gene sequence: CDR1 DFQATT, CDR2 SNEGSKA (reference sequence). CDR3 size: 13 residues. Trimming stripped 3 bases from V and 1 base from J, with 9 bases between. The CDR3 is CSARIAFQETQYF. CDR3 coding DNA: TGCAGTGCTAGGATAGCCTTCCAAGAGACCCAGTACTTC.

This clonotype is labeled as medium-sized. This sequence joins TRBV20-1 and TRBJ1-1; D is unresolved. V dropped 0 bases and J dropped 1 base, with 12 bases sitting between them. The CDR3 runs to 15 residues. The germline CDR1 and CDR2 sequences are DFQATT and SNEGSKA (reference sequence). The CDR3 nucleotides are TGCAGTGCTAGAGATGGAGACGGAAAGAACACTGAAGCTTTCTTT. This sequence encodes CSARDGDGKNTEAFF.

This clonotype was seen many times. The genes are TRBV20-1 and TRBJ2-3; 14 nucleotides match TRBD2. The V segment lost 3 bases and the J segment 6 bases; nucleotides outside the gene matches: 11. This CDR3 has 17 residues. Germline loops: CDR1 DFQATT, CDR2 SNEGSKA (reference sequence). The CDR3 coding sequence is TGCAGTGCTAGCCCTGAGGGACTAGCGGGGGTACGGGATACGCAGTATTTT. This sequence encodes CSASPEGLAGVRDTQYF.

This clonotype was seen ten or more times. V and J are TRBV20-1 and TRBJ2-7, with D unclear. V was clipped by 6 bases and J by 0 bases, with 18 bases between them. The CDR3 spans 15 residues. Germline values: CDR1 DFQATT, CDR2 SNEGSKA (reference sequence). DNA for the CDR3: TGCAGTGCAACCCCCTTGGCTGGAATCTCCTACGAGCAGTACTTC. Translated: CSATPLAGISYEQYF.

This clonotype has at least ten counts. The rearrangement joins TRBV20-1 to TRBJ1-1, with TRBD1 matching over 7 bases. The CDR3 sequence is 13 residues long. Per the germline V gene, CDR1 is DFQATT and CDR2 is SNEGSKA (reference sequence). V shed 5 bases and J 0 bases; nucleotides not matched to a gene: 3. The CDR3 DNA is TGCAGTGCTGGGGGACAGCTGAACACTGAAGCTTTCTTT. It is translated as CSAGGQLNTEAFF.

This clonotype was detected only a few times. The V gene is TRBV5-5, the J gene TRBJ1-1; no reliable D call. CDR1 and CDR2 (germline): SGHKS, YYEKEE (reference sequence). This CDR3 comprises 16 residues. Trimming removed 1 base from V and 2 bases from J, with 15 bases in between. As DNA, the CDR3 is TGTGCCAGCAGCTTGCGAACGGGAGGCGTCAACACTGAAGCTTTCTTT. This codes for CASSLRTGGVNTEAFF.

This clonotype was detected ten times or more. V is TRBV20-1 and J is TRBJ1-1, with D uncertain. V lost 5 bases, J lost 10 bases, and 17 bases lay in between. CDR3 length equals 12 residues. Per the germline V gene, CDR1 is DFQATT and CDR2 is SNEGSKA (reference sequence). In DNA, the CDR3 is TGCAGTGCTCACCCCGGGGAGGGTAGAGCTTTCTTT. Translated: CSAHPGEGRAFF.

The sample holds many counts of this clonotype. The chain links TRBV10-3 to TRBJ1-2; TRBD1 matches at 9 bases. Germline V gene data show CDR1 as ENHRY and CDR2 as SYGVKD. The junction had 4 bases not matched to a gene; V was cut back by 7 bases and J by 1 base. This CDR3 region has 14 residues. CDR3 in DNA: TGTGCCATCAAGGACAGGGGCCTTAACTATGGCTACACCTTC. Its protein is CAIKDRGLNYGYTF.

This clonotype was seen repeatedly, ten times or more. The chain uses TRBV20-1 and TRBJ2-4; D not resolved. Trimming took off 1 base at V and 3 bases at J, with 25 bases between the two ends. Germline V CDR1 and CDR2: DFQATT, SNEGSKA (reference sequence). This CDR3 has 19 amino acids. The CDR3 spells CSARVPEGNSPLGKNIQYF. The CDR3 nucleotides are TGCAGTGCTAGAGTTCCGGAAGGGAACAGCCCTTTGGGCAAAAACATTCAGTACTTC.

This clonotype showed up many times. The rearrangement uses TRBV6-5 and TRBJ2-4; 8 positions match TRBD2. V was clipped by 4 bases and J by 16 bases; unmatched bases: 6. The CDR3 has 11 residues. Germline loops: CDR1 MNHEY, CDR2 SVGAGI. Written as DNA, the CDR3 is TGTGCCAGCAGTTCCGGGACTAGTTACTACTTC. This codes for CASSSGTSYYF.

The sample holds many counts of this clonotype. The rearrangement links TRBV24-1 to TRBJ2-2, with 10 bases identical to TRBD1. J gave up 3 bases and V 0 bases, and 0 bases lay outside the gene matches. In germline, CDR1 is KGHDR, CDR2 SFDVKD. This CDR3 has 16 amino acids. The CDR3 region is CATSDLGQGDTGELFF. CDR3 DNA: TGTGCCACCAGTGATTTGGGACAGGGGGACACCGGGGAGCTGTTTTTT.

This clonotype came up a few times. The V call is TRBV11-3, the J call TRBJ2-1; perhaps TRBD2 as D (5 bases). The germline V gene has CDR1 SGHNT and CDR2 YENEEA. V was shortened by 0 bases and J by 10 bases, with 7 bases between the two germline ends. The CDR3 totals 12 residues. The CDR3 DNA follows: TGTGCCAGCAGCTTAGAGGGGAGCGAGCAGTTCTTC. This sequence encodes CASSLEGSEQFF.

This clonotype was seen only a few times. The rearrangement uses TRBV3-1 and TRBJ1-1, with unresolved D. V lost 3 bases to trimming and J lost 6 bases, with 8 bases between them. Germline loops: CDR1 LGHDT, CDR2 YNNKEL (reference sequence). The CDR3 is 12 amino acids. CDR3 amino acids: CASSHDSAEAFF. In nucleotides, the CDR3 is TGTGCCAGCAGCCACGATAGCGCTGAAGCTTTCTTT. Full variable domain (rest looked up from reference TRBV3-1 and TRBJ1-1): DTAVSQTPKYLVTQMGNDKSIKCEQNLGHDTMYWYKQDSKKFLKIMFSYNNKELIINETVPNRFSPKSPDKAHLNLHINSLELGDSAVYFCASSHDSAEAFFGQGTRLTVV.

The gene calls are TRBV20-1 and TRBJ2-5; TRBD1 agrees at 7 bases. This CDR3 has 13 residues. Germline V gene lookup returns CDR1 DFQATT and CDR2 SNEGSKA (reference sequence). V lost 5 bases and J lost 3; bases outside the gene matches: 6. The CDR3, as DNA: TGCAGTGCTCCTAGGGACAGCGAAGAGACCCAGTACTTC. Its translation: CSAPRDSEETQYF.

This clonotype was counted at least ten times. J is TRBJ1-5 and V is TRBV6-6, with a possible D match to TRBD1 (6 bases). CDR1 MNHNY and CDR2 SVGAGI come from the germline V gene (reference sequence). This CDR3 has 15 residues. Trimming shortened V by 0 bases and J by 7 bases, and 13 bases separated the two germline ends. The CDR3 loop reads CASSYSGGQGQPQHF. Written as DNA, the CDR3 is TGTGCCAGCAGTTACTCGGGGGGGCAAGGGCAGCCCCAGCATTTT.

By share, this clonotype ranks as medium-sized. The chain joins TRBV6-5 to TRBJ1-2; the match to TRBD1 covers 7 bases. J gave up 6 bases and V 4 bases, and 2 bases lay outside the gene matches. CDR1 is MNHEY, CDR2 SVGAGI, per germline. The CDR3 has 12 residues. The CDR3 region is CASSSGGDGYTF. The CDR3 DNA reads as TGTGCCAGCAGTTCAGGGGGGGATGGCTACACCTTC.

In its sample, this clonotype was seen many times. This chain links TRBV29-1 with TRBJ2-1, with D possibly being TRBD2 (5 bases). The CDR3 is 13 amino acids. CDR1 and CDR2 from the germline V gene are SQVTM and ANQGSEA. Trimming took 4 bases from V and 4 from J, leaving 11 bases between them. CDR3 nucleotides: TGCAGCGTTGTTAGGGAGTCATACAATGAGCAGTTCTTC. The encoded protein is CSVVRESYNEQFF.

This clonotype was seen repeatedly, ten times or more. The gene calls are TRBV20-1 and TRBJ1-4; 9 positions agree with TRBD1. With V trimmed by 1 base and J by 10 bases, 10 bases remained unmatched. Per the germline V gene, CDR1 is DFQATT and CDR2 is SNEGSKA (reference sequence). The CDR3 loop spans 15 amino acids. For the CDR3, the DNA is TGCAGTGCTAGAGCCCAAACAGGGGGCTTCGGAAAACTGTTTTTT. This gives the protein CSARAQTGGFGKLFF.

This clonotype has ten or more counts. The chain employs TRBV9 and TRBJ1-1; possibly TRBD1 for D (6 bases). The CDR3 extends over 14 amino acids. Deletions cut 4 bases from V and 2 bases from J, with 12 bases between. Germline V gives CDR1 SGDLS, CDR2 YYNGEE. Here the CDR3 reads CASSPRTANTEAFF. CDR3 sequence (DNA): TGTGCCAGCAGCCCCCGGACAGCCAACACTGAAGCTTTCTTT.

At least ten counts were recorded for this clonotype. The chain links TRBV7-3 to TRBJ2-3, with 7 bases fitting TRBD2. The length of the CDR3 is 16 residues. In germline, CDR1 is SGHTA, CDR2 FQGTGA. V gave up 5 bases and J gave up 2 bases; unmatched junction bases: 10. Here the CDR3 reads CASSHHGTTDTDTQYF. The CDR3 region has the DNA TGTGCCAGCAGCCACCACGGGACTACCGACACAGATACGCAGTATTTT.

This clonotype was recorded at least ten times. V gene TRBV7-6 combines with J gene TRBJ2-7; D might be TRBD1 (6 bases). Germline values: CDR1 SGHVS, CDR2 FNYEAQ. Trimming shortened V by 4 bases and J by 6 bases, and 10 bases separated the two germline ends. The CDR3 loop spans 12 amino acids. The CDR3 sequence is CASSSTGFEQYF. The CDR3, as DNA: TGTGCCAGCAGCTCAACAGGGTTCGAGCAGTACTTC.

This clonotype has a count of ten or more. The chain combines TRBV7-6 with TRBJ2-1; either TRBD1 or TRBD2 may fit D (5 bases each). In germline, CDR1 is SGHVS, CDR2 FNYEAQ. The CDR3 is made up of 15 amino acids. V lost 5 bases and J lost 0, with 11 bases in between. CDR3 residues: CASSIAGSSYNEQFF. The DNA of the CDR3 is TGTGCCAGCAGCATTGCAGGGAGCTCCTACAATGAGCAGTTCTTC.